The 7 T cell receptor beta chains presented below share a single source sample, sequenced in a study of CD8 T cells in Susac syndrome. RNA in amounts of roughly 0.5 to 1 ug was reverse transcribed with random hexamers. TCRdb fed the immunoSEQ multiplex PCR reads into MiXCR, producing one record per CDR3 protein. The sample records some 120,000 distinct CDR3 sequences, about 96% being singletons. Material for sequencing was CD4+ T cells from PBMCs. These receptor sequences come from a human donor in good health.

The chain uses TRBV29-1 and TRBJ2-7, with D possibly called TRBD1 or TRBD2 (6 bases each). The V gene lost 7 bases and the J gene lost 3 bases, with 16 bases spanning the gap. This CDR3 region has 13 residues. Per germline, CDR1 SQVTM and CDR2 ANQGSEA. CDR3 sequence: CSATGAVSYEQYF. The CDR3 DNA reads TGCAGCGCTACGGGGGCAGTGAGCTACGAGCAGTACTTC.

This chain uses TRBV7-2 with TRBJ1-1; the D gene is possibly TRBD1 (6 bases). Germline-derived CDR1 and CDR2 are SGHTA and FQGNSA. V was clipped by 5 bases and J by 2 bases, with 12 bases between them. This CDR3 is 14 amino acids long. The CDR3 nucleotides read TGTGCCAGCAGCCGATACAGGGCTAACACTGAAGCTTTCTTT. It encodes CASSRYRANTEAFF.

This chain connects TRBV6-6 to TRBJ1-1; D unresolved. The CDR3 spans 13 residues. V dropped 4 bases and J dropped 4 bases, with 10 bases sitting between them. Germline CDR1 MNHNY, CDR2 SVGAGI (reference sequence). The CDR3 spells CASSSSQVTEAFF. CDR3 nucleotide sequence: TGTGCCAGCAGTTCCTCCCAGGTCACTGAAGCTTTCTTT.

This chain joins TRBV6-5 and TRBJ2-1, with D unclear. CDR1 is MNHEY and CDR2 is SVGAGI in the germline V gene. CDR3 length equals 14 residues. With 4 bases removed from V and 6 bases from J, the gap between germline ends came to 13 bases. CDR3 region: CASSLRPWGNEQFF. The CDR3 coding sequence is TGTGCCAGCAGTTTGCGGCCCTGGGGCAATGAGCAGTTCTTC.

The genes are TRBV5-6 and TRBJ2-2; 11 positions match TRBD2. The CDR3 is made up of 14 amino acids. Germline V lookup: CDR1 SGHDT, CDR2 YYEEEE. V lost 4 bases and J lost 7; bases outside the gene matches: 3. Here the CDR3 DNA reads TGTGCCAGCAGCCGACTAGCGGGAAGCGGGGAGCTGTTTTTT. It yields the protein CASSRLAGSGELFF.

CDR3 DNA sequence: TGCAGCGCCGGGGAAGGGGGCTGGAGCTCCTACAATGAGCAGTTCTTC. It is translated as CSAGEGGWSSYNEQFF. The chain carries TRBV29-1 and TRBJ2-1, with 7 bases that match TRBD1. Per the germline V gene, CDR1 is SQVTM and CDR2 is ANQGSEA. The CDR3 covers 16 residues. V shed 7 bases and J 0 bases; nucleotides not matched to a gene: 12.

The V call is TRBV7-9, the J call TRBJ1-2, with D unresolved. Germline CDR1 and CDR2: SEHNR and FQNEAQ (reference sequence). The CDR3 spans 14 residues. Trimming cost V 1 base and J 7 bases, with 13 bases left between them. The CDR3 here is CASSLGVADRGYTF. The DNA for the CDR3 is TGTGCCAGCAGCTTAGGTGTTGCGGATCGTGGCTACACCTTC.